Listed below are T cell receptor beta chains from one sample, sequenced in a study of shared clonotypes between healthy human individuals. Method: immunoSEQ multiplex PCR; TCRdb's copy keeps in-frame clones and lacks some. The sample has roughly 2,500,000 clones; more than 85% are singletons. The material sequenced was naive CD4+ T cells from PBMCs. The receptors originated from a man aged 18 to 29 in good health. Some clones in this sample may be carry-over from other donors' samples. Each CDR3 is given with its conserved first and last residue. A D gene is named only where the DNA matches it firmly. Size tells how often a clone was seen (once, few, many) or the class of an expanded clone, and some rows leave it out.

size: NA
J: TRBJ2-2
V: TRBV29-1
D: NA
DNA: TGCAGCGTTGACTGGTTAGGGGAGCTGTTTTTT
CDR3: CSVDWLGELFF

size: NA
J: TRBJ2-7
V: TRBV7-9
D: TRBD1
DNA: TGTGCCAGCAGCAACCGGGACAGCAACACTTACGAGCAGTACTTC
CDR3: CASSNRDSNTYEQYF

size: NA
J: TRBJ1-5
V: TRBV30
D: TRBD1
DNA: TGTGCCTGGATTGGACAGGGTTGCAATCAGCCCCAGCATTTT
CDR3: CAWIGQGCNQPQHF

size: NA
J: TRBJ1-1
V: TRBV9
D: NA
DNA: TGTGCCAGCAGCGTACTGGCGAACACTGAAGCTTTCTTT
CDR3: CASSVLANTEAFF

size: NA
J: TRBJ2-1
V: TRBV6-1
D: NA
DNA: TGTGCCAGCAGTGCGACAGGCGCCTACAATGAGCAGTTCTTC
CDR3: CASSATGAYNEQFF

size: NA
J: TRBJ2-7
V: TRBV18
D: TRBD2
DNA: TGTGCCAGCTCACCCCCGACTAGCGGGAATTACGAGCAGTACTTC
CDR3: CASSPPTSGNYEQYF

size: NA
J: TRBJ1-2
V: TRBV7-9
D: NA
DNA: TGTGCCAGCAGCCAAACAGGGAACTATGGCTACACCTTC
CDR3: CASSQTGNYGYTF

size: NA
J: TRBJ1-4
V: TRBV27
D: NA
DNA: TGTGCCAGCGGGAGGACATCCCATGAAAAACTGTTTTTT
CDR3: CASGRTSHEKLFF

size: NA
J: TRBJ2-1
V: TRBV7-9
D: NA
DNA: TGTGCCAGCAGCCCCCCTCTGGGCGGGGCACGTCTGATAGATGAGCAGTTCTTC
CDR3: CASSPPLGGARLIDEQFF

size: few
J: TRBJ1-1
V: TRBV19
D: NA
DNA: TGTGCCAGTATGAGAGGGGAGAGGACTGAAGCTTTCTTT
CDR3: CASMRGERTEAFF

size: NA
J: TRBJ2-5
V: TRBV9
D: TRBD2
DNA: TGTGCCAGCAGCGTAGACCCCACGGGAGGGGCAGAGACCCAGTACTTC
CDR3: CASSVDPTGGAETQYF

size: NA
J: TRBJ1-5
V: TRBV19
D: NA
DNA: TGTGCCAGTAGCCTTGGGCCGTATCAGCCCCAGCATTTT
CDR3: CASSLGPYQPQHF

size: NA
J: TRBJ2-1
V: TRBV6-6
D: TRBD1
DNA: TGTGCCAGCAGTTACTCGGCAGGGGGCGATGAGCAGTTCTTC
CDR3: CASSYSAGGDEQFF

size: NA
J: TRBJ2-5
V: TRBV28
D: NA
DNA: TGTGCCAGCAGGCTAGGGGGAGGTGAGACCCAGTACTTC
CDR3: CASRLGGGETQYF

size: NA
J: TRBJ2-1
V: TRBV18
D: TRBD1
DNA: TGTGCCAGCTCACCACGGGACAGCTCCTACAATGAGCAGTTCTTC
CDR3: CASSPRDSSYNEQFF

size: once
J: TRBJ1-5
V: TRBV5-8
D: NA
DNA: TGTGCCAGCAGACCCCAACCCGCGACCCAGCATTTT
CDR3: CASRPQPATQHF

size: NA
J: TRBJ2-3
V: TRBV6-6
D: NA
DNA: TGTGCCAGCAGCCAGGGGACGAACTGGATCACAGATACGCAGTATTTT
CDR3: CASSQGTNWITDTQYF

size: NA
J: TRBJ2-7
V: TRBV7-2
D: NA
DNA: TGTGCCAGCAGCTTTTTCTCCGTAACTCGGGGAAGCTCCTACGAGCAGTACTTC
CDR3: CASSFFSVTRGSSYEQYF

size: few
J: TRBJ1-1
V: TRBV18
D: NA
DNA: TGTGCCAGCTCACCATTCTCCGTGAACACTGAAGCTTTCTTT
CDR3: CASSPFSVNTEAFF

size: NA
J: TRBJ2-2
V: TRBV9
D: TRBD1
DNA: TGTGCCAGCAGCGTAGCTGGAAGAGGGGGACAGGGCACCGGGGAGCTGTTTTTT
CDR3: CASSVAGRGGQGTGELFF

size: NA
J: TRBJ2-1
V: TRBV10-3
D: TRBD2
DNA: TGTGCCATCAGGTCGACTAGCGGGATGCTAGGCTCCTACAATGAGCAGTTCTTC
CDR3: CAIRSTSGMLGSYNEQFF

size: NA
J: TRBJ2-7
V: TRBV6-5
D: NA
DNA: TGTGCCAGCAGTACCCTGGGCGCGGGATTGTACGAGCAGTACTTC
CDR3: CASSTLGAGLYEQYF

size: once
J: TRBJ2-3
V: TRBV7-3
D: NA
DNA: TGTGCCAGCAGCTTAATCGGTCCAGATACGCAGTATTTT
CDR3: CASSLIGPDTQYF

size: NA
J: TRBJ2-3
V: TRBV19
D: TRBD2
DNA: TGTGCCAGTACCACAACTGGACTAGCGGGAGATACGCAGTATTTT
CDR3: CASTTTGLAGDTQYF

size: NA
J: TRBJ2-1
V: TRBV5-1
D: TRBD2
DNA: TGCGCCAGCAGCTTAGCGGGAGTACGCAATGAGCAGTTCTTC
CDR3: CASSLAGVRNEQFF

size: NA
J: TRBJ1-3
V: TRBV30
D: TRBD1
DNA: TGTGCCTGGACTCGGACAGGGAAGGCTGGAAACACCATATATTTT
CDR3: CAWTRTGKAGNTIYF

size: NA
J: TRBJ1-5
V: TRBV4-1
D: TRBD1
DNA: TGCGCCAGCAGCCAAGATCTAGGAGGGGGCAATAGCAATCAGCCCCAGCATTTT
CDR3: CASSQDLGGGNSNQPQHF

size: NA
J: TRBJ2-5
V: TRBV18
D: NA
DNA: TGTGCCAGCTCACCCACGGTTGGGGCCCAAGAGACCCAGTACTTC
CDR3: CASSPTVGAQETQYF

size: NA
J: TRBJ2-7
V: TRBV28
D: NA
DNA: TGTGCCAGCAGTTTATTCGGGACGGGGGTCTCTGGAGGCGAGCAGTACTTC
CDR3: CASSLFGTGVSGGEQYF

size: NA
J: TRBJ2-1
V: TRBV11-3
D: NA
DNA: TGTGCCAGCAGCGGGGGGGCCTCCTACAATGAGCAGTTCTTC
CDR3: CASSGGASYNEQFF

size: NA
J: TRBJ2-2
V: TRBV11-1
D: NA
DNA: TGTGCCAGCAGCCCTGAGGGGTTTTACACCGGGGAGCTGTTTTTT
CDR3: CASSPEGFYTGELFF

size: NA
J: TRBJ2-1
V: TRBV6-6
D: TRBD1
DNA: TGTGCCAGCAGTTCGAGTGGACAGGGTTCTGCTAATCAGCAGTTCTTC
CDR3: CASSSSGQGSANQQFF

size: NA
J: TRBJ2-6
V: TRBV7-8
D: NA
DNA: TGTGCCAGCACTCTAGGGCGCGGGACAGCCCGCCAAATCTCTGGGGCCAACGTCCTGACTTTC
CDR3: CASTLGRGTARQISGANVLTF

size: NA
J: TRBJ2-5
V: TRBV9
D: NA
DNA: TGTGCCAGCAGCGTAGCGGAGGGATTGTCTCAAGAGACCCAGTACTTC
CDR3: CASSVAEGLSQETQYF

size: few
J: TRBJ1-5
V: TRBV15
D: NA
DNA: TGTGCCACCAGCAGAGTATCTGGGCCCCAGCATTTT
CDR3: CATSRVSGPQHF

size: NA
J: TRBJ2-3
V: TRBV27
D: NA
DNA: TGTGCCAGCAGTTTCCTGACAAACACAGATACGCAGTATTTT
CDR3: CASSFLTNTDTQYF

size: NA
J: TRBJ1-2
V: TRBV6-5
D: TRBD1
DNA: TGTGCCAGCAGTGCATACAGGGGGGAGCACTATGGCTACACCTTC
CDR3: CASSAYRGEHYGYTF

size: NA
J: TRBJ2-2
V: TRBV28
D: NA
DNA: TGTGCCAGCAGTTCCCAGGGATCTTCCGGGGAGCTGTTTTTT
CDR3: CASSSQGSSGELFF

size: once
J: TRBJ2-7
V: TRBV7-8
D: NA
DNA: TGTGCCAGCAGCTTAGGTTCAGGTAACTCCTACGAGCAGTACTTC
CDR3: CASSLGSGNSYEQYF

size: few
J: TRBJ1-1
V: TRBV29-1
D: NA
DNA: TGCAGCGTTGCCATAGCATGGACTGAAGCTTTCTTT
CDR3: CSVAIAWTEAFF

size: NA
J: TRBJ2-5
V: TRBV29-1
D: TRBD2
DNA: TGCAGCGTTGTGACTAGCGGAGAACCGGAGACCCAGTACTTC
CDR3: CSVVTSGEPETQYF

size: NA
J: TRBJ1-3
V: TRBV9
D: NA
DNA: TGTGCCAGCAGCGCCGGACACCTCTCTGGAAACACCATATATTTT
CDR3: CASSAGHLSGNTIYF

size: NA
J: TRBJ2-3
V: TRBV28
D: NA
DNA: TGTGCCAGCAGTTTTGGGTCCGGGAGGACAGCTACGCAGTATTTT
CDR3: CASSFGSGRTATQYF

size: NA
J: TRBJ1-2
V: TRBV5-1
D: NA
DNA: TGCGCCAGCAGCTTGGAAGGGCCGGAAGGCTACACCTTC
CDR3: CASSLEGPEGYTF

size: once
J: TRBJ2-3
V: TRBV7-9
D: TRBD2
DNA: TGTGCCAGCAGCGCCCGGCGCGGGAGGGCATCAGATACGCAGTATTTT
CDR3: CASSARRGRASDTQYF

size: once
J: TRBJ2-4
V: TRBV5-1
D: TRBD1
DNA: TGCGCCAGCAGCCTTGGACAGGGCCCAGCCAAAAACATTCAGTACTTC
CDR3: CASSLGQGPAKNIQYF

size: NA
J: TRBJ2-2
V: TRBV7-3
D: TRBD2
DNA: TGTGCCAGCAGCTCCCTCGCTAGCGGGAGTACCGGGGAGCTGTTTTTT
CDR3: CASSSLASGSTGELFF

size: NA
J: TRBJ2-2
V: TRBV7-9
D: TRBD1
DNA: TGTGCCAGCAGCCTAAAGGACAGGGGGCTCACCGGGGAGCTGTTTTTT
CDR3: CASSLKDRGLTGELFF

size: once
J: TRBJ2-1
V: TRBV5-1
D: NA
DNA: TGCGCCAGCAGCTTGGCGGACTCCCTCGGAAATGAGCAGTTCTTC
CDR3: CASSLADSLGNEQFF

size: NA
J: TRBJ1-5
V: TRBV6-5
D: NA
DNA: TGTGCCAGCAGTTACACCAGGGGAAACCATCAGCCCCAGCATTTT
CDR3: CASSYTRGNHQPQHF

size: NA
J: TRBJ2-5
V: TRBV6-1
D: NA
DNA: TGTGCCAGCAGTGAAGGAGAGACCCAGTACTTC
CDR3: CASSEGETQYF

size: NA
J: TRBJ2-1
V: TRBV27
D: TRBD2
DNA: TGTGCCAGCAGTCCTTTAGCGGGAGGAACCTACAATGAGCAGTTCTTC
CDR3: CASSPLAGGTYNEQFF

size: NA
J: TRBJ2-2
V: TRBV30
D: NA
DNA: TGTGCCTGGAGAGGGCAGGGCATCGGGGAGCTGTTTTTT
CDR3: CAWRGQGIGELFF

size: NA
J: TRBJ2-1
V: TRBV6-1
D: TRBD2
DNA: TGTGCCAGCAGTGACGAAGCGGGAGCCTACAATGAGCAGTTCTTC
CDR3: CASSDEAGAYNEQFF

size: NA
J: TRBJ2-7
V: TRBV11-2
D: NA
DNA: TGTGCCAGCAGCTATAGACCGATTGAAACCGAGGGGTCCGAGCAGTACTTC
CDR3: CASSYRPIETEGSEQYF

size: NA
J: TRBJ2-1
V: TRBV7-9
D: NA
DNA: TGTGCCAGCAGCTTAGTCGGGAGCTCCTACAATGAGCAGTTCTTC
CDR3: CASSLVGSSYNEQFF

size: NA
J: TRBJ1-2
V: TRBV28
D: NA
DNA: TGTGCCAGCAGGAAACCCCGGGGATCGGAGGGCTACACCTTC
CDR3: CASRKPRGSEGYTF

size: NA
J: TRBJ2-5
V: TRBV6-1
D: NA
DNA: TGTGCCAGCAGTGAAGGATTAACAGTTAAGCAGTACTTC
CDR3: CASSEGLTVKQYF

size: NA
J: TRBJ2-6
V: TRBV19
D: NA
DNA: TGTGGGTCGGGGACCGTAACTGCTGGGGCCAACGTCCTGACTTTC
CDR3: CGSGTVTAGANVLTF